The clone carrying this T cell receptor (beta chain) was found a few times. What it binds is not known. The germline CDR1 and CDR2 sequences are PRHDT and FYEKMQ (reference sequence). Trimming took 6 bases from V and 2 from J, leaving 17 bases between them. The CDR3 spans 15 residues. The data were taken from a study of cytomegalovirus exposure and HLA in healthy donors. Healthy individuals who donated bone marrow served as the donors. Points from the study as a whole: Confirmation in vitro established that a few CMV-associated chains were specific for CMV antigens.

Vbeta (60) and Jbeta (13) primers were used in the PCR. Only in-frame clones appear in the TCRdb table, and some are missing; sequencing was by immunoSEQ multiplex PCR. The repertoire has 150,000 or so clones, roughly 77% of them found once; the top ten carry 2.5% to 4%. The receptor's source is a man aged 40-49 years in good health and CMV-seronegative. The sequencing sample was made of PBMCs. The chain recombines TRBV13 with TRBJ2-7, with D possibly being TRBD1 (7 bases). The CDR3 loop reads CASRIRGDRTYEQYF. The DNA for the CDR3 is TGTGCCAGCAGGATAAGGGGGGACAGAACCTACGAGCAGTACTTC.